The 10 T cell receptor beta chains presented below share a single source sample, sequenced in a study of cytomegalovirus exposure and HLA in healthy donors. 13 Jbeta primers and 60 Vbeta primers were used for the PCR. Clones were sequenced by immunoSEQ multiplex PCR, and TCRdb holds only the in-frame ones, with some missing. The sample lists about 150,000 clones, about three quarters occurring once. Sequencing was carried out using PBMCs. Receptors originate from a woman aged 40 to 50 in good health and CMV-seronegative.

The rearrangement joins TRBV29-1 to TRBJ2-3; 9 bases match TRBD1. V was pared by 6 bases and J by 6 bases, with 10 bases of the junction left unmatched. Germline loops: CDR1 SQVTM, CDR2 ANQGSEA. The CDR3 totals 14 residues. CDR3 protein: CSVGGTGLADTQYF. The CDR3 region has the DNA TGCAGCGTCGGAGGGACAGGGTTGGCGGATACGCAGTATTTT.

The chain is built from TRBV28 and TRBJ1-1; TRBD1 is a possible D gene (5 bases). CDR1 is MDHEN and CDR2 is SYDVKM in the germline V gene. Trimming cost V 6 bases and J 6 bases, with 20 bases left between them. The CDR3 spans 15 residues. CDR3: CASSPSNAGPPEAFF. In DNA form, the CDR3 reads TGTGCCAGCAGCCCATCTAACGCAGGGCCCCCTGAAGCTTTCTTT.

This clone was seen more than once but under ten times. The rearrangement joins TRBV6-5 to TRBJ1-4; D perhaps matches TRBD1 (5 bases). There are 16 residues in the CDR3. V dropped 4 bases and J dropped 8 bases, with 20 bases sitting between them. Germline assignment: CDR1 MNHEY and CDR2 SVGAGI. The DNA for the CDR3 is TGTGCCAGCAGTTCCGCATGGACAAGCGAAGGGGAAAAACTGTTTTTT. It codes for CASSSAWTSEGEKLFF.

This clone was seen a few times. The CDR3 sequence: CASSPWTGAYEQYF. The DNA for the CDR3 is TGTGCCAGCAGTCCGTGGACAGGTGCATACGAGCAGTACTTC. This chain uses TRBV27 with TRBJ2-7; 7 bases are shared with TRBD1. Trimming cost V 5 bases and J 4 bases; bases outside gene matches: 8. There are 14 residues in the CDR3. Germline lookup yields CDR1 MNHEY and CDR2 SMNVEV (reference sequence).

This clone has only a few counts. The rearrangement joins TRBV2 to TRBJ1-3, with D perhaps TRBD1 (6 bases). V shed 10 bases and J shed 3 bases, with 16 bases lying between them. This CDR3 has 14 amino acids. CDR1 and CDR2 (germline): SNHLY, FYNNEI. The DNA for the CDR3 is TGTGCCAACTACGGGGGGCCTAATGGAAACACCATATATTTT. Amino acid sequence: CANYGGPNGNTIYF.

The rearrangement uses TRBV28 and TRBJ2-7, with D perhaps matching TRBD1 (6 bases). This CDR3 spans 15 amino acids. Deletions cut 2 bases from V and 3 bases from J, with 14 bases between. Per the germline V gene, CDR1 is MDHEN and CDR2 is SYDVKM. CDR3 amino acids: CASSLTGPAVYEQYF. CDR3 nucleotide sequence: TGTGCCAGCAGTTTAACAGGGCCCGCTGTCTACGAGCAGTACTTC. The full variable domain, its missing parts supplied by reference TRBV28 and TRBJ2-7, is DVKVTQSSRYLVKRTGEKVFLECVQDMDHENMFWYRQDPGLGLRLIYFSYDVKMKEKGDIPEGYSVSREKKERFSLILESASTNQTSMYLCASSLTGPAVYEQYFGPGTRLTVT.

J is TRBJ1-2 and V is TRBV6-4; D unresolved. Germline lookup yields CDR1 MRHNA and CDR2 SNTAGT. The CDR3 is made up of 12 amino acids. V was pared by 5 bases and J by 9 bases, with 13 bases between. This CDR3 reads CASSQSAGSYTF. As DNA, the CDR3 is TGTGCCAGCAGTCAATCCGCGGGGAGCTACACCTTC.

The rearrangement links TRBV5-4 to TRBJ2-7; D gene uncertain. Germline values: CDR1 SGHNT, CDR2 YYREEE (reference sequence). The CDR3 runs to 14 residues. The ends were cut back, 0 bases at V and 2 bases at J, with 9 bases in the middle. The chain's CDR3 is CASSLGQVPYEQYF. CDR3 DNA sequence: TGTGCCAGCAGCTTGGGACAAGTACCCTACGAGCAGTACTTC.

The gene calls are TRBV5-1 and TRBJ2-7; 9 nucleotides match TRBD1. This CDR3 comprises 15 residues. Trimming removed 2 bases from V and 0 bases from J; junction bases left unmatched: 3. CDR1 is SGHRS, CDR2 YFSETQ, per germline. The CDR3 DNA follows: TGCGCCAGCAGCTTTGGGACAGGGAGCTCCTACGAGCAGTACTTC. Protein: CASSFGTGSSYEQYF.

There are a few counts of this clone. This chain joins TRBV15 and TRBJ2-7; 9 positions agree with TRBD1. This CDR3 has 17 amino acids. V trimming: 3 bases; J trimming: 3 bases; junction bases outside the gene matches: 12. Germline loops: CDR1 LNHNV, CDR2 YYDKDF (reference sequence). The CDR3 DNA follows: TGTGCCACCAGCAGCACGACCGGGACAGGGAACAACTACGAGCAGTACTTC. Translating it yields CATSSTTGTGNNYEQYF.